This entry features one T cell receptor (beta chain) sequence. What it binds is unknown. Every donor was a healthy person donating bone marrow. These donors counted as nominally healthy when sampled, but unrecorded immune exposures were likely. This PCR relied on a set of 60 Vbeta primers and 13 Jbeta primers. The protocol was immunoSEQ multiplex PCR, while the TCRdb copy is restricted to in-frame clones and leaves out a portion. The repertoire holds about 140,000 clones, with approximately 80% as singletons. This sample was taken from a study of cytomegalovirus exposure and HLA in healthy donors. Study-wide findings and caveats: Later examination showed HLA-associated TCR beta chains had greater clonal expansion than equally common others.

This CDR3 has 14 amino acids. V lost 3 bases, J lost 3 bases, and 11 bases lay in between. In germline, CDR1 is KGHSH, CDR2 LQKENI. Material: PBMCs. The rearrangement links TRBV18 to TRBJ1-2; D unclear. The TCR comes from a woman aged 35 to 49 in good health and CMV-seronegative. CDR3 bases: TGTGCCAGCTCACCCCGGCCACGGGACTATGGCTACACCTTC. As protein: CASSPRPRDYGYTF.